A single sample is the source of the 22 T cell receptor beta chains below, sequenced in a study of cytomegalovirus exposure and HLA in healthy donors. This PCR relied on a set of 60 Vbeta primers and 13 Jbeta primers. Measured with immunoSEQ multiplex PCR; TCRdb has only the in-frame clones, and not every one. The repertoire has 100,000 to 150,000 clones, around 72% of them found once; the top ten carry 7.5% to 9.5%. The sequencing input was PBMCs. The receptors were gathered from a woman between 45 and 60 years old in good health and CMV-seropositive.

The rearrangement joins TRBV18 to TRBJ2-6; TRBD1 matches at 10 bases. The CDR3 length is 17 residues. The germline CDR1 and CDR2 sequences are KGHSH and LQKENI. With V trimmed by 1 base and J by 3 bases, 3 bases remained unmatched. The CDR3 DNA follows: TGTGCCAGCTCACCACGACAGGGGGCGGATGGGGCCAACGTCCTGACTTTC. Translation: CASSPRQGADGANVLTF.

The table lists this clone with a count of one. CDR3 amino acids: CAWSVGLTSGGGYEQYF. DNA of the CDR3: TGTGCCTGGAGTGTAGGCCTAACTAGCGGGGGGGGTTACGAGCAGTACTTC. This chain joins TRBV30 and TRBJ2-5; 13 nucleotides line up with TRBD2. The J call is in doubt because the DNA end fits TRBJ2-7 better. The CDR3 has 17 amino acids. Germline V lookup: CDR1 GTSNPN, CDR2 SVGIG (reference sequence).

This clone appeared a few times. The chain employs TRBV27 and TRBJ1-1; 12 nucleotides line up with TRBD1. V was pared by 6 bases and J by 5 bases, with 4 bases of the junction left unmatched. The CDR3 has 14 amino acids. Germline assignment: CDR1 MNHEY and CDR2 SMNVEV (reference sequence). The DNA of the CDR3 is TGTGCCAGCAGGGGACAGGGGGCAGAAACTGAAGCTTTCTTT. Translation gives CASRGQGAETEAFF.

The chain is built from TRBV7-9 and TRBJ2-2, with 9 bases matching TRBD2. The V gene's germline CDR1 is SEHNR and CDR2 FQNEAQ (reference sequence). The CDR3 spans 17 residues. V dropped 4 bases and J dropped 1; count of bases not matched to a gene: 7. CDR3 loop: CASSSKAGGKNTGELFF. The DNA of the CDR3 is TGTGCCAGCAGCTCGAAGGCGGGGGGGAAGAACACCGGGGAGCTGTTTTTT.

J is TRBJ2-7 and V is TRBV7-2; 7 bases map to TRBD1. The CDR3 length is 14 residues. Germline loops: CDR1 SGHTA, CDR2 FQGNSA. The junction had 6 bases not matched to a gene; V was cut back by 5 bases and J by 2 bases. The CDR3 DNA reads TGTGCCAGCAGCATGAACAGGGGCCCCTACGAGCAGTACTTC. It is translated as CASSMNRGPYEQYF.

The rearrangement links TRBV6-5 to TRBJ2-3; TRBD2 agrees at 9 bases. Germline values: CDR1 MNHEY, CDR2 SVGAGI. The J segment lost 7 bases and the V segment lost 6 bases, leaving 11 bases of the junction unmatched. The CDR3 has 15 residues. This CDR3 is CASSPMRGGLHTQYF. The CDR3 DNA follows: TGTGCCAGCAGCCCCATGCGGGGGGGCCTGCATACGCAGTATTTT.

The chain employs TRBV30 and TRBJ2-1; 11 bases are a match to TRBD2. Germline V lookup: CDR1 GTSNPN, CDR2 SVGIG (reference sequence). This CDR3 is 17 amino acids long. V dropped 0 bases and J dropped 4; count of bases not matched to a gene: 8. CDR3 sequence reads: CAWSVGSGGVGYNEQFF. CDR3 sequence (DNA): TGTGCCTGGAGTGTGGGTAGCGGGGGGGTCGGATACAATGAGCAGTTCTTC.

The chain joins TRBV7-9 to TRBJ2-3; 8 nucleotides line up with TRBD2. Germline CDR1 and CDR2: SEHNR and FQNEAQ (reference sequence). The CDR3 runs to 14 residues. Trimming removed 5 bases from V and 4 bases from J; junction bases left unmatched: 5. CDR3 nucleotide sequence: TGTGCCAGCAGCCCCGGACTAGCATCAGATACGCAGTATTTT. Translation: CASSPGLASDTQYF.

The rearrangement uses TRBV5-1 and TRBJ2-5; 7 bases agree with TRBD1. Losses at the gene ends were 4 bases for V and 5 bases for J; bases not matched to a gene: 11. Germline V gives CDR1 SGHRS, CDR2 YFSETQ. This CDR3 is 15 amino acids long. For the CDR3, the DNA is TGCGCCAGCAGCGACCTAAAGGGGGCCGGGGAGACCCAGTACTTC. Encoded protein: CASSDLKGAGETQYF.

The genes are TRBV7-2 and TRBJ2-1; tentative D call: TRBD2 (6 bases). CDR1 and CDR2 from the germline V gene are SGHTA and FQGNSA. Trimming removed 3 bases at V and 0 bases at J, with 9 bases between. This CDR3 is built from 15 residues. CDR3 DNA sequence: TGTGCCAGCAGCTTGGGGGGACCCTCCTACAATGAGCAGTTCTTC. Protein sequence: CASSLGGPSYNEQFF.

A single count supports this clone. The V gene is TRBV9, the J gene TRBJ2-1; TRBD2 is a possible D gene (6 bases). The V end lost 4 bases, the J end lost 9 bases, and 14 bases lay between the germline ends. The CDR3 consists of 13 residues. The V gene's germline CDR1 is SGDLS and CDR2 YYNGEE. CDR3 protein: CASSQTSGGEQFF. The CDR3 bases are TGTGCCAGCAGCCAGACGTCCGGGGGTGAGCAGTTCTTC.

The genes are TRBV30 and TRBJ2-2; TRBD2 might be the D (6 bases). This CDR3 is built from 13 residues. The germline V and J ends were trimmed by 0 bases and 5 bases, with 7 bases remaining between them. The germline CDR1 and CDR2 sequences are GTSNPN and SVGIG (reference sequence). CDR3 protein: CAWSVGGTGELFF. The CDR3 nucleotides read TGTGCCTGGAGTGTCGGGGGAACCGGGGAGCTGTTTTTT.

The chain links TRBV6-5 to TRBJ2-3, with D perhaps TRBD1 (6 bases). The CDR3 loop spans 16 amino acids. Trimming cost V 4 bases and J 3 bases, with 17 bases left between them. Germline CDR1 is MNHEY and CDR2 is SVGAGI. The CDR3: CASSSSGVSWTDTQYF. The CDR3 DNA follows: TGTGCCAGCAGTTCCTCAGGGGTTAGCTGGACAGATACGCAGTATTTT.

The rearrangement joins TRBV10-3 to TRBJ2-1, with 12 bases aligning to TRBD2. Trimming at V came to 9 bases and at J to 7 bases, leaving 7 bases not matched to a gene. Germline CDR1 and CDR2: ENHRY and SYGVKD. This CDR3 comprises 14 residues. In DNA, the CDR3 is TGTGCCATTCGGACTAGCGGGATTCGGAATGAGCAGTTCTTC. Translated, it gives CAIRTSGIRNEQFF.

The rearrangement uses TRBV7-2 and TRBJ2-1, with a weak D call TRBD2 (5 bases). From germline, CDR1 is SGHTA and CDR2 FQGNSA. The CDR3 is made up of 16 amino acids. V was shortened by 5 bases and J by 7 bases, with 21 bases between the two germline ends. The CDR3 sequence: CASSVQFRPLANEQFF. The CDR3 bases are TGTGCCAGCAGCGTCCAATTCCGGCCCCTAGCAAATGAGCAGTTCTTC.

V is TRBV6-6 and J is TRBJ2-7, with 8 bases fitting TRBD1. CDR1 is MNHNY, CDR2 SVGAGI, per germline (reference sequence). Trimming cost V 2 bases and J 6 bases; bases outside gene matches: 9. The CDR3 runs to 15 residues. As DNA, the CDR3 is TGTGCCAGCAGTTACCAAGGACAGGGTCTCGCCGAGCAGTACTTC. It encodes CASSYQGQGLAEQYF.

This sequence joins TRBV20-1 and TRBJ1-1; D remains unclear. CDR1 and CDR2 from the germline V gene are DFQATT and SNEGSKA (reference sequence). The CDR3 has 11 residues. V was pared by 8 bases and J by 0 bases, with 7 bases between. In nucleotides, the CDR3 is TGCAGTCCTCGGTTGAACACTGAAGCTTTCTTT. The encoded protein is CSPRLNTEAFF.

The rearrangement uses TRBV11-2 and TRBJ2-1; 9 bases are a match to TRBD2. The CDR3 runs 15 residues. Germline V CDR1 and CDR2: SGHAT, FQNNGV. V shed 5 bases, J shed 6 bases, and the junction held 8 bases outside the gene matches. CDR3 loop: CASSDLAGHSNEQFF. DNA of the CDR3: TGTGCCAGCAGCGATCTAGCGGGGCATAGCAATGAGCAGTTCTTC.

The V and J genes are TRBV5-1 and TRBJ2-3, with a weak D call TRBD2 (5 bases). Trimming removed 1 base at V and 2 bases at J, with 14 bases between. Germline V CDR1 and CDR2: SGHRS, YFSETQ. The CDR3 has 16 amino acids. This CDR3 is CASSLTGFGFTDTQYF. The CDR3 nucleotides are TGCGCCAGCAGCTTGACGGGGTTTGGGTTCACAGATACGCAGTATTTT. The full variable domain, completed using reference TRBV5-1 and TRBJ2-3, is KAGVTQTPRYLIKTRGQQVTLSCSPISGHRSVSWYQQTPGQGLQFLFEYFSETQRNKGNFPGRFSGRQFSNSRSEMNVSTLELGDSALYLCASSLTGFGFTDTQYFGPGTRLTVL.

This clone was detected once. V is TRBV30 and J is TRBJ1-4; D is perhaps TRBD1 (5 bases). The CDR3 totals 13 residues. With 4 bases removed from V and 12 bases from J, the gap between germline ends came to 18 bases. Germline-derived CDR1 and CDR2 are GTSNPN and SVGIG (reference sequence). The CDR3 loop is CAWKGPGGFQLFF. CDR3 DNA: TGTGCCTGGAAGGGACCCGGGGGTTTCCAACTGTTTTTT.

J is TRBJ2-7 and V is TRBV27; 10 bases fit TRBD1. V was pared by 5 bases and J by 1 base, with 8 bases of the junction left unmatched. The germline V gene encodes CDR1 MNHEY and CDR2 SMNVEV (reference sequence). The CDR3 spans 16 residues. The CDR3: CASSRPGQGTSYEQYF. CDR3 sequence (DNA): TGTGCCAGCAGTCGTCCGGGACAGGGGACTTCCTACGAGCAGTACTTC.

The gene calls are TRBV7-8 and TRBJ1-6, with TRBD1 identical over 7 bases. This CDR3 comprises 15 residues. Trimming took 4 bases from V and 6 from J; bases not matched to a gene: 6. Germline loops: CDR1 SGHVS, CDR2 FQNEAQ. CDR3 DNA: TGTGCCAGCAGCTCTTGGGGGACAGCTAATTCACCCCTCCACTTT. Protein: CASSSWGTANSPLHF.